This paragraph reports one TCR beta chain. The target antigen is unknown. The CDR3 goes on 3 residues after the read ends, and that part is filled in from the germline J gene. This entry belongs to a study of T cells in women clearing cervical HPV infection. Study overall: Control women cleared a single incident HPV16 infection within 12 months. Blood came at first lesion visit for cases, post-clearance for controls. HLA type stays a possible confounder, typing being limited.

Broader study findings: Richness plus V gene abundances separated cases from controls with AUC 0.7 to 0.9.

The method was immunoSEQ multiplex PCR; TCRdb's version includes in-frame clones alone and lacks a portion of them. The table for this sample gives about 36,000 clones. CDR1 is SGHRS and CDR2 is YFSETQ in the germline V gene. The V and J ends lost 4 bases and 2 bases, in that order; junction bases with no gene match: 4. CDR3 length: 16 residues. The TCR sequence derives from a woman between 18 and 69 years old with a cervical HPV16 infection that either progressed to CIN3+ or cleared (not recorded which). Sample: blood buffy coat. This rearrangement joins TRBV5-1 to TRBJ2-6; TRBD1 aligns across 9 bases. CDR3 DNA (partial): TGCGCCAGCAGCCCCGGACAGGGGACTGGGGCCAACGTC. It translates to CASSPGQGTGANV. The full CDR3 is CASSPGQGTGANVLTF.